This T cell receptor (beta chain) appears in the sequencing data of a study of T-cell memory formation after mild COVID-19. The study's findings and limits: Contracting clones localized mainly to CM and EM when CD4+ and mainly to EMRA when CD8+.

As for this clonotype: The target antigen is unknown.

CDR1 and CDR2 (germline): DFQATT, SNEGSKA (reference sequence). The CDR3 is made up of 9 amino acids. With 6 bases removed from V and 9 bases from J, the gap between germline ends came to 8 bases. TCR alpha and TCR beta cDNA libraries carrying sample barcodes and UMIs were produced by 5'RACE using constant-segment primers. TCRdb ran MiXCR on the 5' RACE reads and lists one entry per CDR3 protein. Seen here are roughly 150,000 distinct CDR3 sequences, 11% to 15% observed once, and the top ten hold around 28%. The receptor was derived from an adult woman who had mild COVID-19 (a few samples of this study predate the infection). Cell type and time point are not known. The rearrangement joins TRBV20-1 to TRBJ1-2; tentative D call: TRBD1 (5 bases). The sample taken for sequencing was PBMCs or a T cell subset sorted from them (not recorded which). The CDR3 spells CSADRSYTF. The CDR3 coding sequence is TGCAGTGCAGACAGAAGCTACACCTTC.